A single sample is the source of the 6 T cell receptor beta chains below, sequenced in a study of T cell responses to AZD1222 COVID-19 vaccine. The table came from immunoSEQ multiplex PCR; TCRdb's copy has only in-frame clones and leaves some out. The sample lists approximately 74,000 clones, 86% occurring once. Sequenced material: peripheral blood, taken on day 0 of AZD1222 vaccination. All receptors come from an adult in good health.

Here the CDR3 DNA reads TGTGCCAGCAGTTTAGGGCGAGAGCACGAGCAGTACTTC. It codes for CASSLGREHEQYF. V and J are TRBV28 and TRBJ2-7; D ambiguous. Trimming cost V 2 bases and J 5 bases, with 10 bases left between them. The germline gives CDR1 MDHEN, CDR2 SYDVKM. This CDR3 has 13 amino acids.

V usage is TRBV12-3 or TRBV12-4 and J usage is TRBJ2-7; D remains unclear. CDR3 size: 13 residues. Trimming cost V 3 bases and J 2 bases, with 8 bases left between them. The CDR3 loop is CASSLVLTYEQYF. In DNA, the CDR3 is TGTGCCAGCAGTTTGGTGTTAACCTACGAGCAGTACTTC.

The rearrangement joins TRBV11-3 to TRBJ1-6; no definite D call. Germline V gene lookup returns CDR1 SGHNT and CDR2 YENEEA. The CDR3 is made up of 13 amino acids. Between the trimmed V and J ends, which lost 0 bases and 7 bases, there was a span of 4 bases. The CDR3 DNA is TGTGCCAGCAGCTTAGAAGGGAATTCACCCCTCCACTTT. Translated: CASSLEGNSPLHF.

The CDR3 DNA sequence: TGTGCCAGCAGCCCCCCGACGGGGTTCACAGATACGCAGTATTTT. This codes for CASSPPTGFTDTQYF. J is TRBJ2-3 and V is TRBV5-4; D possibly corresponds to TRBD2 (5 bases). The CDR3 totals 15 residues. Germline CDR1 reads SGHNT; CDR2 reads YYREEE (reference sequence). The V end lost 4 bases, the J end lost 2 bases, and 14 bases lay between the germline ends. Complete variable domain (other parts from reference TRBV5-4 and TRBJ2-3): ETGVTQSPTHLIKTRGQQVTLRCSSQSGHNTVSWYQQALGQGPQFIFQYYREEENGRGNFPPRFSGLQFPNYSSELNVNALELDDSALYLCASSPPTGFTDTQYFGPGTRLTVL.

This clone was counted between two and nine times. This chain uses TRBV5-6 with TRBJ1-4; D is ambiguous. Trimming cost V 0 bases and J 4 bases, with 10 bases left between them. Germline lookup yields CDR1 SGHDT and CDR2 YYEEEE. CDR3 length equals 15 residues. The chain's CDR3 is CASSLGRTLNEKLFF. The CDR3, as DNA: TGTGCCAGCAGCTTGGGACGGACCCTTAATGAAAAACTGTTTTTT.

V gene TRBV7-2 combines with J gene TRBJ2-2, with TRBD2 identical over 13 bases. Germline assignment: CDR1 SGHTA and CDR2 FQGNSA. The CDR3 has 16 residues. V gave up 4 bases and J gave up 5 bases; unmatched junction bases: 4. Written as DNA, the CDR3 is TGTGCCAGCAGCTCCACTAGCGGGGGGGAAACCGGGGAGCTGTTTTTT. This sequence encodes CASSSTSGGETGELFF.